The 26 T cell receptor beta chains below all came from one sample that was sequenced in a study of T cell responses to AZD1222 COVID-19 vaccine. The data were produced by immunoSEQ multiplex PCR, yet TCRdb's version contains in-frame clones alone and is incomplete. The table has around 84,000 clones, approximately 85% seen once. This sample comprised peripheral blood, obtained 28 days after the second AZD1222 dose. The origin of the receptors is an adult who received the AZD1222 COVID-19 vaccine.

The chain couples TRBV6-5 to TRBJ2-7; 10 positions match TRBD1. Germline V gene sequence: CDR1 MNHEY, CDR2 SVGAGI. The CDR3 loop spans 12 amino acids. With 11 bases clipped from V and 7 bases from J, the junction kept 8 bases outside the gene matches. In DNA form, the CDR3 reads TGTGCCGGAGACAGGGGGCGGCGGGAGCAGTACTTC. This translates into CAGDRGRREQYF.

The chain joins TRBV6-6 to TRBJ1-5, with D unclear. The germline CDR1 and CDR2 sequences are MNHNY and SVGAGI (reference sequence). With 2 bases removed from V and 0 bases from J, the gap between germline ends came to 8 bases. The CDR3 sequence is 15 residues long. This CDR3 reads CASSYQQNSNQPQHF. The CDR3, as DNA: TGTGCCAGCAGTTACCAGCAGAATAGCAATCAGCCCCAGCATTTT.

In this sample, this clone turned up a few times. The CDR3 spells CASSPGQGAPEAFF. The CDR3 DNA is TGCGCCAGCAGCCCCGGACAGGGGGCTCCTGAAGCTTTCTTT. The rearrangement joins TRBV5-1 to TRBJ1-1; 11 nucleotides line up with TRBD1. Germline CDR1 SGHRS, CDR2 YFSETQ. Unmatched junction bases numbered 5, after V lost 4 bases and J lost 6 bases. This CDR3 is built from 14 residues.

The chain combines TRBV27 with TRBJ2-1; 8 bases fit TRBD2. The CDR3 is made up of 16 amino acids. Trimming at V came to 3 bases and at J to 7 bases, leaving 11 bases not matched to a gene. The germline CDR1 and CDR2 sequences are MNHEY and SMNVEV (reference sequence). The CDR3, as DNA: TGTGCCAGCAGTTTTCTCGGGGGGGGGCTTAAAAATGAGCAGTTCTTC. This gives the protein CASSFLGGGLKNEQFF.

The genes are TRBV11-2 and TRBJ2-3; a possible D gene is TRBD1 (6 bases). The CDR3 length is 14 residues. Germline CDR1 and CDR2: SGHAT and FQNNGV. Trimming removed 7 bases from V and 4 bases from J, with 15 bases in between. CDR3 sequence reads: CASTPNRAPDTQYF. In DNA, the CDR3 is TGTGCCAGCACACCAAACAGGGCTCCAGATACGCAGTATTTT.

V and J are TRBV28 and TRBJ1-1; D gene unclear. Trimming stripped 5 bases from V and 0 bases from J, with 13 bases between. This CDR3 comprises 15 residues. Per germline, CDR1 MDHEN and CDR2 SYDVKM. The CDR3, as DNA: TGTGCCAGCAGTAGACGACTCGGCATGAACACTGAAGCTTTCTTT. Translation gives CASSRRLGMNTEAFF.

The CDR3 reads CASGLFRDRGNSPLHF. CDR3 nucleotide sequence: TGTGCTAGTGGTTTGTTCCGGGACAGGGGGAATTCACCCCTCCACTTT. This chain links TRBV12-5 with TRBJ1-6; 11 positions agree with TRBD1. Germline V CDR1 and CDR2: LGHNT, FRNRAP. This CDR3 contains 16 residues. V dropped 2 bases and J dropped 7; count of bases not matched to a gene: 4.

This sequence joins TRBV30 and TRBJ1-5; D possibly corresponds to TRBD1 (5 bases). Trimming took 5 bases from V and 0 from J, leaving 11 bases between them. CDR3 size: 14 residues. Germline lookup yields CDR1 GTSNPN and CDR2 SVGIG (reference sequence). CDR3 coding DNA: TGTGCCTGGGGGGCAAGGCTTAGCAATCAGCCCCAGCATTTT. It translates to CAWGARLSNQPQHF.

The CDR3 region is CASSARGGVETQYF. CDR3 nucleotides: TGTGCCAGCAGCGCCCGGGGGGGAGTAGAGACCCAGTACTTC. This rearrangement joins TRBV6-6 to TRBJ2-5; 8 bases map to TRBD2. Germline V gene sequence: CDR1 MNHNY, CDR2 SVGAGI (reference sequence). Trimming took 6 bases from V and 4 from J; bases not matched to a gene: 7. This CDR3 spans 14 amino acids.

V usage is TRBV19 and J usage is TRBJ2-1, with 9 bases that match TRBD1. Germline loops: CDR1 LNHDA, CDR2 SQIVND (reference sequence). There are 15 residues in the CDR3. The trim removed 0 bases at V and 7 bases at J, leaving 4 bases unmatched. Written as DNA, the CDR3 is TGTGCCAGTAGTATAGATCGGGACAGGGCAAATGAGCAGTTCTTC. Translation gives CASSIDRDRANEQFF. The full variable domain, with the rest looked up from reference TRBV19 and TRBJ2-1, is DGGITQSPKYLFRKEGQNVTLSCEQNLNHDAMYWYRQDPGQGLRLIYYSQIVNDFQKGDIAEGYSVSREKKESFPLTVTSAQKNPTAFYLCASSIDRDRANEQFFGPGTRLTVL.

The CDR3 DNA is TGTGCCAGCAGCTTGAAGGGGGGCAGGGCGGATGAGCAGTTCTTC. Its protein product is CASSLKGGRADEQFF. This chain links TRBV7-3 with TRBJ2-1; D is possibly TRBD1 or TRBD2 (6 bases each). With 3 bases removed from V and 8 bases from J, the gap between germline ends came to 17 bases. Germline V CDR1 and CDR2: SGHTA, FQGTGA. This CDR3 has 15 amino acids. The variable domain in full, completed from reference TRBV7-3 and TRBJ2-1, reads GAGVSQTPSNKVTEKGKYVELRCDPISGHTALYWYRQSLGQGPEFLIYFQGTGAADDSGLPNDRFFAVRPEGSVSTLKIQRTERGDSAVYLCASSLKGGRADEQFFGPGTRLTVL.

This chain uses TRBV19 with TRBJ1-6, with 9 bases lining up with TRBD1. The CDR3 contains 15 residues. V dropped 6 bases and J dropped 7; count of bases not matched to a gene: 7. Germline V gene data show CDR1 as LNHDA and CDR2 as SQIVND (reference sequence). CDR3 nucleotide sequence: TGTGCCAGTAGCAGCCTCGGACAGGGGAATTCACCCCTCCACTTT. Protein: CASSSLGQGNSPLHF.

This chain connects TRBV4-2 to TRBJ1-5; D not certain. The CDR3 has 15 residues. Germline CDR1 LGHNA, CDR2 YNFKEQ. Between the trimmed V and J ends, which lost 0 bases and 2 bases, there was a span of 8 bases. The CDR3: CASSQDGGRNQPQHF. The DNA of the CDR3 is TGTGCCAGCAGCCAAGACGGTGGGCGCAATCAGCCCCAGCATTTT.

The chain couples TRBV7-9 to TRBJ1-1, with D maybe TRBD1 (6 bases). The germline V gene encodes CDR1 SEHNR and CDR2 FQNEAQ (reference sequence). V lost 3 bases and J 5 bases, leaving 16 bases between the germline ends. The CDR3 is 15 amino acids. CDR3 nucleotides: TGTGCCAGCAGCTTTAGGGGGGCAGGAGATACTGAAGCTTTCTTT. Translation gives CASSFRGAGDTEAFF.

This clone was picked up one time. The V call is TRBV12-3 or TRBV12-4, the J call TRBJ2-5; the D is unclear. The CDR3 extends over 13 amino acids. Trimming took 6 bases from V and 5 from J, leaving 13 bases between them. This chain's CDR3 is CASSRGASETQYF. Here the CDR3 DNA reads TGTGCCAGCAGCCGTGGAGCTTCGGAGACCCAGTACTTC.

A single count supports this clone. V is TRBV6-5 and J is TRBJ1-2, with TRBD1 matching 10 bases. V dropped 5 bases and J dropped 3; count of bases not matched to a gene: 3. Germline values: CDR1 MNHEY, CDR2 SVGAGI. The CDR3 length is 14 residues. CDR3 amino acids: CASSQTGGDYGYTF. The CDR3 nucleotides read TGTGCCAGCAGTCAGACAGGGGGCGACTATGGCTACACCTTC.

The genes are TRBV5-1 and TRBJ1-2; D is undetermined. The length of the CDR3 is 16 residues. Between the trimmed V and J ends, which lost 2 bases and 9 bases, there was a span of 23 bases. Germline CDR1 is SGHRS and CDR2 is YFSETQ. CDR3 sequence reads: CASSFLSQDLPKSYTF. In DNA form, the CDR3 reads TGCGCCAGCAGCTTCCTAAGCCAGGACCTACCCAAGAGCTACACCTTC. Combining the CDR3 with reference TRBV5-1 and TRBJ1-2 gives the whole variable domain KAGVTQTPRYLIKTRGQQVTLSCSPISGHRSVSWYQQTPGQGLQFLFEYFSETQRNKGNFPGRFSGRQFSNSRSEMNVSTLELGDSALYLCASSFLSQDLPKSYTFGSGTRLTVV.

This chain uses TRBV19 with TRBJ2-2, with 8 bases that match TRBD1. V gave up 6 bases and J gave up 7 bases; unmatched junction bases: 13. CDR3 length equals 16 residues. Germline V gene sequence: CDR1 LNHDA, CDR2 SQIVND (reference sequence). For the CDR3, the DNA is TGTGCCAGTAGCCGCAGGGGGCCCCCTCAGGGCGGGGAGCTGTTTTTT. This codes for CASSRRGPPQGGELFF.

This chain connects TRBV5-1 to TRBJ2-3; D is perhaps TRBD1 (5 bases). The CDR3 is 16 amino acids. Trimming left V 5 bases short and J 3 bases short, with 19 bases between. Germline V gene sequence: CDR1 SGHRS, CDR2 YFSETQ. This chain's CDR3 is CASRPPGLLRTDTQYF. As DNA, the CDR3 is TGCGCCAGCAGACCTCCAGGGTTACTTCGGACAGATACGCAGTATTTT.

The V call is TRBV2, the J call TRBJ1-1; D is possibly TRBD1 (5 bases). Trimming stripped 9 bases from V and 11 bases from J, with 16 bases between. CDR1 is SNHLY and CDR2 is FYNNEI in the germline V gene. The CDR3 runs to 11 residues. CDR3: CASVIGGSAFF. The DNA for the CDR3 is TGTGCCAGTGTCATCGGGGGGTCGGCTTTCTTT.

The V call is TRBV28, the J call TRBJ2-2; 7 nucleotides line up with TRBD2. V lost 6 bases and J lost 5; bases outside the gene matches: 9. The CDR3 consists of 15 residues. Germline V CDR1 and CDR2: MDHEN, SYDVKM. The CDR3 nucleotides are TGTGCCAGCAGCTCCGGGGAGCGGGAAACCGGGGAGCTGTTTTTT. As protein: CASSSGERETGELFF.

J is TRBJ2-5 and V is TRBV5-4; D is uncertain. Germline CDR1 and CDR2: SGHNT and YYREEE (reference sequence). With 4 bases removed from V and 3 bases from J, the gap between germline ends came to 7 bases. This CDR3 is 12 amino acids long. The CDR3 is CASSLLKETQYF. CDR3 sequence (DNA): TGTGCCAGCAGCCTACTTAAAGAGACCCAGTACTTC. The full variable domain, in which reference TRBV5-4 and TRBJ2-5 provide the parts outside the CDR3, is ETGVTQSPTHLIKTRGQQVTLRCSSQSGHNTVSWYQQALGQGPQFIFQYYREEENGRGNFPPRFSGLQFPNYSSELNVNALELDDSALYLCASSLLKETQYFGPGTRLLVL.

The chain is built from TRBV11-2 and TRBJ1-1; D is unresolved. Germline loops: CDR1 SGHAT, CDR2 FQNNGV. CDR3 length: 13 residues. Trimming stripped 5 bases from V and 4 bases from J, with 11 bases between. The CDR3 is CASSPWGPTEAFF. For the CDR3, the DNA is TGTGCCAGCAGCCCCTGGGGTCCCACTGAAGCTTTCTTT.

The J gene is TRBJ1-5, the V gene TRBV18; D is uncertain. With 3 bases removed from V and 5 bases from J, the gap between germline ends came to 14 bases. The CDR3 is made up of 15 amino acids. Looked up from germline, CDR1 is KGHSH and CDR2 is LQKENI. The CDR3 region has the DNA TGTGCCAGCTCACCTTATGGACTTGAGGATCAGCCCCAGCATTTT. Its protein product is CASSPYGLEDQPQHF.

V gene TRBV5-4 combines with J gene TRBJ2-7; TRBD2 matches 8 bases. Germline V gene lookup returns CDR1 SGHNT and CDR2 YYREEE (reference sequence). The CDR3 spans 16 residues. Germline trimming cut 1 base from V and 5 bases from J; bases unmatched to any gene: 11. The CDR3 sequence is CASSLNLGRGGHEQYF. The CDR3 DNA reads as TGTGCCAGCAGCTTGAATTTAGGCCGGGGGGGCCACGAGCAGTACTTC.

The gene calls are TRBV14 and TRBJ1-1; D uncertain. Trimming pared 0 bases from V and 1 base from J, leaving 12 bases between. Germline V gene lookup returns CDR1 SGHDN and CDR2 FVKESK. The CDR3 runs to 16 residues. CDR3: CASSQDSGWWNTEAFF. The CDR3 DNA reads TGTGCCAGCAGCCAAGACTCCGGTTGGTGGAACACTGAAGCTTTCTTT.